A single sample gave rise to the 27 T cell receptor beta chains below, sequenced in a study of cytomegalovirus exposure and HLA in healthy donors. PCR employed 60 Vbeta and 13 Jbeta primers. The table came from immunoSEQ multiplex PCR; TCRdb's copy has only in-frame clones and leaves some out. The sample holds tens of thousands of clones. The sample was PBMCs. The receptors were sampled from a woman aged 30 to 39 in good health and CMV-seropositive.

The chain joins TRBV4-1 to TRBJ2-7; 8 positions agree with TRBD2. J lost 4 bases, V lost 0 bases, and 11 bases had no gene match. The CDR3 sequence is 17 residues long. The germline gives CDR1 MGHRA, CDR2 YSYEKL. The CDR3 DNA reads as TGCGCCAGCAGCCAAGATCCCAGCGGGAGCTTGGGATACGAGCAGTACTTC. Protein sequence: CASSQDPSGSLGYEQYF.

This chain's CDR3 is CASSLNTGELFF. The CDR3, as DNA: TGTGCCAGCAGCCTCAACACCGGGGAGCTGTTTTTT. The V and J genes are TRBV11-3 and TRBJ2-2; no firm D call. V lost 5 bases and J 2 bases, leaving 3 bases between the germline ends. CDR3 length: 12 residues. The V gene's germline CDR1 is SGHNT and CDR2 YENEEA.

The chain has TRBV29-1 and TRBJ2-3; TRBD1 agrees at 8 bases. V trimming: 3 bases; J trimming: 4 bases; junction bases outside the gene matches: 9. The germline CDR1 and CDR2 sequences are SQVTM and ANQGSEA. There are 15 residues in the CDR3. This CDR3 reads CSVDGRTGRPDTQYF. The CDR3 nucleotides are TGCAGCGTTGATGGTCGGACAGGGAGACCAGATACGCAGTATTTT.

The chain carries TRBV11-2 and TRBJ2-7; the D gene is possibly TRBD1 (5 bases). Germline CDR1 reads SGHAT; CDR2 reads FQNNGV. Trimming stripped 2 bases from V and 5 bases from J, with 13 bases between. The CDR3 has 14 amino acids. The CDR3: CASSLNRLGDEQYF. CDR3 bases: TGTGCCAGCAGCTTAAACAGGCTAGGGGACGAGCAGTACTTC.

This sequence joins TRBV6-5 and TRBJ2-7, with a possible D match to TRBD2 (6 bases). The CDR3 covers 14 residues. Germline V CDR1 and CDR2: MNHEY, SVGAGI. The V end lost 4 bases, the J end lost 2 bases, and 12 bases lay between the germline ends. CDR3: CASSWRGSAYEQYF. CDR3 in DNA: TGTGCCAGCAGTTGGAGGGGAAGCGCCTACGAGCAGTACTTC.

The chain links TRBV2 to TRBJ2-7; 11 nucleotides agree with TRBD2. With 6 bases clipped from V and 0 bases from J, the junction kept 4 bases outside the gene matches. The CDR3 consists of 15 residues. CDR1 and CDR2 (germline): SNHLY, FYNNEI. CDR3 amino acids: CASRTGTSGSYEQYF. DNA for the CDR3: TGTGCCAGCAGAACGGGGACTAGCGGCTCCTACGAGCAGTACTTC.

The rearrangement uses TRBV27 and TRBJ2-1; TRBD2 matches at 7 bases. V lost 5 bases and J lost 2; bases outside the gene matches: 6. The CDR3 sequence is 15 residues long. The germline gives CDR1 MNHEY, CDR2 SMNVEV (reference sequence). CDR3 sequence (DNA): TGTGCCAGCAGTCTCAGCGGGGTGGCCTACAATGAGCAGTTCTTC. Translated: CASSLSGVAYNEQFF.

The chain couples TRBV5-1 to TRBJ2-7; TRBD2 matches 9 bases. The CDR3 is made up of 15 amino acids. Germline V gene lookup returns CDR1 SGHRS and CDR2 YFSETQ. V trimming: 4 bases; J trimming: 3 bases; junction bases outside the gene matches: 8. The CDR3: CASSRGSSGGYEQYF. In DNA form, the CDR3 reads TGCGCCAGCAGCCGGGGGAGTAGCGGGGGCTACGAGCAGTACTTC.

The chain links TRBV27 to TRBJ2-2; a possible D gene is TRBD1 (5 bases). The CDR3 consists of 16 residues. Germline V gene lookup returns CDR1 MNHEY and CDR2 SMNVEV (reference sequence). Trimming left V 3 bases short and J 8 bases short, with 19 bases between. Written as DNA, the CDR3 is TGTGCCAGCAGTTTTATACGAGCACAGGCCCGGGGGGAGCTGTTTTTT. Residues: CASSFIRAQARGELFF.

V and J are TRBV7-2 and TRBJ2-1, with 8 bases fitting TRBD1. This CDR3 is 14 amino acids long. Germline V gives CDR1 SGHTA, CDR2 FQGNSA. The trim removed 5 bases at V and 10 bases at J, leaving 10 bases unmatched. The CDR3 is CASSIGGQGWEQFF. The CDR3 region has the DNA TGTGCCAGCAGCATCGGAGGACAGGGATGGGAGCAGTTCTTC. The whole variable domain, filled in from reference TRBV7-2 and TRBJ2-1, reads GAGVSQSPSNKVTEKGKDVELRCDPISGHTALYWYRQSLGQGLEFLIYFQGNSAPDKSGLPSDRFSAERTGGSVSTLTIQRTQQEDSAVYLCASSIGGQGWEQFFGPGTRLTVL.

The CDR3 region is CSVVVENQPQHF. In DNA, the CDR3 is TGCAGCGTTGTTGTGGAGAATCAGCCCCAGCATTTT. The chain employs TRBV29-1 and TRBJ1-5; D is unresolved. Deletions cut 4 bases from V and 4 bases from J, with 8 bases between. The CDR3 runs to 12 residues. Germline V lookup: CDR1 SQVTM, CDR2 ANQGSEA. The whole variable domain, filled in from reference TRBV29-1 and TRBJ1-5, reads SAVISQKPSRDICQRGTSLTIQCQVDSQVTMMFWYRQQPGQSLTLIATANQGSEATYESGFVIDKFPISRPNLTFSTLTVSNMSPEDSSIYLCSVVVENQPQHFGDGTRLSIL.

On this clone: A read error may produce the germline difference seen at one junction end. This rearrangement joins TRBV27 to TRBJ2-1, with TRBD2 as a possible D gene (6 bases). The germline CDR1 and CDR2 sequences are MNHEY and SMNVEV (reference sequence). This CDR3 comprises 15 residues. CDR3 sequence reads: CASSLVGDSDNEQFF. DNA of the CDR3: TGTGCCAGCAGTTTAGTTGGGGACTCCGACAATGAGCAGTTCTTC.

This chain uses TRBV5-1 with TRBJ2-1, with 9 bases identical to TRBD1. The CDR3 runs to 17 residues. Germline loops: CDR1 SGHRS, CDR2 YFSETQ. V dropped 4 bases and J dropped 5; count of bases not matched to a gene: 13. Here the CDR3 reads CASSVSRQGGAHNEQFF. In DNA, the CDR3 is TGCGCCAGCAGCGTATCTAGACAGGGGGGAGCCCACAATGAGCAGTTCTTC.

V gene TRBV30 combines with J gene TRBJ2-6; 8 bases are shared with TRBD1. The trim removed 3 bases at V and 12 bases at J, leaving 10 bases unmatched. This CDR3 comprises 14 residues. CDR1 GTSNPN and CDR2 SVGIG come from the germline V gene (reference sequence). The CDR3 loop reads CAWSHNRQGSVLTF. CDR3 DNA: TGTGCCTGGAGCCATAATAGACAGGGGAGCGTCCTGACTTTC.

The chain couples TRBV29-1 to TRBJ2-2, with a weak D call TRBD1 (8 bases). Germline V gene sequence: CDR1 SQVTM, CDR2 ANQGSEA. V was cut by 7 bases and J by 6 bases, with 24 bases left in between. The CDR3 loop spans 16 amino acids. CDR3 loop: CSAGQGGIELAGELFF. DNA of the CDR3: TGCAGCGCCGGACAGGGAGGGATAGAACTGGCCGGGGAGCTGTTTTTT.

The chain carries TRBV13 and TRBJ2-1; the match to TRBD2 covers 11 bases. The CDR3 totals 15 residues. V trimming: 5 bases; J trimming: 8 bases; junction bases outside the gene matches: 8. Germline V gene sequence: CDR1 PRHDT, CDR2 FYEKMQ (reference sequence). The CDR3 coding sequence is TGTGCCAGCAGCCAGACTAGCGGGATGTGGGATGAGCAGTTCTTC. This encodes CASSQTSGMWDEQFF.

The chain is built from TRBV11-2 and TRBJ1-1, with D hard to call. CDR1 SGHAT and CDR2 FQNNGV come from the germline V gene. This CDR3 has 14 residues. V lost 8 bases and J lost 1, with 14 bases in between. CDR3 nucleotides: TGTGCCAGCCGATTCGAGCAAACGAACACTGAAGCTTTCTTT. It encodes CASRFEQTNTEAFF.

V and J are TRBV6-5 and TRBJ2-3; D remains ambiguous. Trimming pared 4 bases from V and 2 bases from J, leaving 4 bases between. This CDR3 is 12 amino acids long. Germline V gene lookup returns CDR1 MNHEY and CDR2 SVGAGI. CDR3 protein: CASSSITDTQYF. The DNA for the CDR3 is TGTGCCAGCAGTTCCATCACAGATACGCAGTATTTT.

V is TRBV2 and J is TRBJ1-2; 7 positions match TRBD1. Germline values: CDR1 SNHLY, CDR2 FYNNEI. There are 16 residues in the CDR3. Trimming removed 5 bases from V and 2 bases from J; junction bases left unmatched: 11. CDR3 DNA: TGTGCCAGCAGTCAAAACACCGGGACAGCAAACTATGGCTACACCTTC. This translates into CASSQNTGTANYGYTF.

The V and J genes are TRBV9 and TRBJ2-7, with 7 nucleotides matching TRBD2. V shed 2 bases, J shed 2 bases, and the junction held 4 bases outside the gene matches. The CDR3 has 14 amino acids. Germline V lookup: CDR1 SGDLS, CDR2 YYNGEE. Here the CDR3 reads CASSVGAGAYEQYF. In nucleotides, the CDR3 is TGTGCCAGCAGCGTTGGCGCGGGAGCCTACGAGCAGTACTTC.

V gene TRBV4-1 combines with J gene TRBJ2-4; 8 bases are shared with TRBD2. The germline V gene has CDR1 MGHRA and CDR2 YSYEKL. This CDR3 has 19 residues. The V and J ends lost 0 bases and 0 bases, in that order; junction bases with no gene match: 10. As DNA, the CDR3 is TGCGCCAGCAGCCAAGAGGGGACTAGGAATATTCTAGCCAAAAACATTCAGTACTTC. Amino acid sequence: CASSQEGTRNILAKNIQYF.

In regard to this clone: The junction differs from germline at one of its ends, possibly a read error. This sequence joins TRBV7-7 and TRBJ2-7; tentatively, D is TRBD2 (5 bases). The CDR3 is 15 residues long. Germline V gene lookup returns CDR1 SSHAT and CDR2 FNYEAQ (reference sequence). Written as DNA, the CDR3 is TGTGCTAGCAGCCGAACGACGGGGAGTGGGGACGAGCAGTACTTC. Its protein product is CASSRTTGSGDEQYF.

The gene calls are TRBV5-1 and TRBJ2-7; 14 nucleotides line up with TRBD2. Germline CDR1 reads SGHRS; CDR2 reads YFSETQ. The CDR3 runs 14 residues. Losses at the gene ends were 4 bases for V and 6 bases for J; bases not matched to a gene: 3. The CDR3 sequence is CASSAGTSGGEQYF. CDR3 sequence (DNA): TGCGCCAGCAGCGCCGGGACTAGCGGGGGCGAGCAGTACTTC.

The CDR3 is CAIPTGRRSYEQYF. CDR3 nucleotide sequence: TGTGCCATCCCTACGGGGAGGAGATCCTACGAGCAGTACTTC. The gene calls are TRBV10-3 and TRBJ2-7; D is possibly TRBD2 (6 bases). Germline V gives CDR1 ENHRY, CDR2 SYGVKD. The CDR3 is 14 residues long. V was trimmed by 8 bases and J by 1 base, leaving 15 bases between them.

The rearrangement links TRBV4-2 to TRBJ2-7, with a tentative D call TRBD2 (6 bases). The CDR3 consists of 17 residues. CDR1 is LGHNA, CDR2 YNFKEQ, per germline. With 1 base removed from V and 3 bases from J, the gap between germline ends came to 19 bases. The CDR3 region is CASSQVSGTGNYYEQYF. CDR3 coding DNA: TGTGCCAGCAGCCAAGTTTCTGGGACTGGAAATTACTACGAGCAGTACTTC.

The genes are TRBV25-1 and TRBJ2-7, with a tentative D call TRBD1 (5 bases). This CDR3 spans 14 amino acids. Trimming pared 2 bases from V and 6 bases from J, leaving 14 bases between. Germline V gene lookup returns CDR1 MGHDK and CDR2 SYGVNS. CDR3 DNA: TGTGCCAGCAGTGAAGCAGGGTCTATGGTCGAGCAGTACTTC. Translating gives CASSEAGSMVEQYF.

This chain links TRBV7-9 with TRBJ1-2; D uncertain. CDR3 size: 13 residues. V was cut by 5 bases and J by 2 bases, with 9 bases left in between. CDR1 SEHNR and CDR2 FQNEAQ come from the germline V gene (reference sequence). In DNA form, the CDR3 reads TGTGCCAGCAGCACGACAATAAACTATGGCTACACCTTC. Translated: CASSTTINYGYTF.